The rows below give T cell receptor beta chains drawn from one sample of a study of blood T cell repertoires in COVID-19. TCRdb's copy holds only in-frame clones and misses some; the assay was immunoSEQ multiplex PCR. The sample carries over 250,000 clones, around 90% recorded once. Material: peripheral blood. These receptors originate from a woman aged 50 to 60 with COVID-19, enrolled during active disease. CDR3s include the opening cysteine and the closing phenylalanine or tryptophan. A D gene is named only where the DNA matches it firmly. Part of the rows lack a size; the others show once, few, many or a class for expanded clones.

TRBJ2-5 TRBD1 NA TRBV6-1 CASSERAGGLGETQYF TGTGCCAGCAGTGAACGGGCAGGGGGCCTGGGGGAGACCCAGTACTTC
TRBJ1-3 TRBD1 NA TRBV19 CASSRTGVTGNTIYF TGTGCCAGTAGCAGGACAGGTGTTACTGGAAACACCATATATTTT
TRBJ1-3 NA NA TRBV6-1 CASSDQISSGNTIYF TGTGCCAGCAGTGACCAGATAAGCTCTGGAAACACCATATATTTT
TRBJ2-7 TRBD2 NA TRBV11-2 CASSLYRGGGEQYF TGTGCCAGCAGCCTCTACCGGGGGGGAGGCGAGCAGTACTTC
TRBJ2-7 TRBD2 NA TRBV5-1 CASSLGLAGVHEQYF TGCGCCAGCAGCTTGGGGCTAGCGGGAGTCCACGAGCAGTACTTC
TRBJ2-5 NA NA TRBV7-9 CASSSAESQQTQYF TGTGCCAGCAGCTCAGCGGAGTCCCAACAGACCCAGTACTTC
TRBJ2-5 TRBD1 NA TRBV30 CAWSGTGLSEETQYF TGTGCCTGGAGTGGGACAGGCCTCTCGGAAGAGACCCAGTACTTC
TRBJ1-1 TRBD1 NA TRBV11-2 CASSPGQQIPNTEAFF TGTGCCAGCAGCCCGGGACAGCAAATTCCGAACACTGAAGCTTTCTTT
TRBJ2-7 NA NA TRBV7-2 CASSLFPGSSYEQYF TGTGCCAGCAGCTTGTTCCCGGGGTCATCCTACGAGCAGTACTTC
TRBJ2-5 NA NA TRBV11-3 CASTPDQWRETQYF TGTGCCAGCACACCCGATCAGTGGAGGGAGACCCAGTACTTC
TRBJ1-1 NA NA TRBV6-1 CASSEKVRGVLPEPEAFF TGTGCCAGCAGTGAAAAAGTTCGGGGGGTACTACCGGAACCTGAAGCTTTCTTT
TRBJ2-7 TRBD2 NA TRBV2 CASSDLAGDHEQYF TGTGCCAGCAGTGACCTAGCGGGAGACCACGAGCAGTACTTC
TRBJ1-1 TRBD1 NA TRBV18 CASSPRPGQGQAFF TGTGCCAGCTCACCACGGCCCGGACAGGGGCAGGCTTTCTTT
TRBJ1-1 TRBD1 NA TRBV7-3 CASSPGQGSEAFF TGTGCCAGCAGCCCAGGACAGGGATCTGAAGCTTTCTTT
TRBJ1-1 NA NA TRBV19 CASSISRRSTEAFF TGTGCCAGTAGTATTAGTAGGAGAAGCACTGAAGCTTTCTTT
TRBJ2-1 TRBD2 NA TRBV10-3 CAIWAGGPYNEQFF TGTGCCATCTGGGCGGGAGGGCCCTACAATGAGCAGTTCTTC
TRBJ1-2 NA NA TRBV3-1/TRBV3-2 CASSPKMGVFGPGKNYGYTF TGTGCCAGCAGCCCGAAGATGGGAGTATTTGGGCCCGGCAAAAACTATGGCTACACCTTC
TRBJ1-2 NA NA TRBV19 CASSSSDTYYGYTF TGTGCCAGTAGTAGCTCAGATACCTACTATGGCTACACCTTC
TRBJ1-2 NA few TRBV19 CASSTSNYGYTF TGTGCCAGTAGCACTTCAAACTATGGCTACACCTTC
TRBJ1-5 TRBD1 NA TRBV27 CASSYGQGNQPQHF TGTGCCAGCAGTTACGGACAGGGGAATCAGCCCCAGCATTTT
TRBJ1-5 NA NA TRBV19 CASSLIHGNQPQHF TGTGCCAGTAGTCTCATACACGGCAATCAGCCCCAGCATTTT
TRBJ2-5 TRBD2 NA TRBV7-9 CASMLAGQETQYF TGTGCCAGTATGCTAGCGGGACAAGAGACCCAGTACTTC
TRBJ2-1 TRBD2 NA TRBV28 CASSPSGRGSSYNEQFF TGTGCCAGCAGTCCTAGCGGGAGGGGGAGCTCCTACAATGAGCAGTTCTTC
TRBJ1-3 TRBD1 NA TRBV6-5 CASSYRQGVGNTIYF TGTGCCAGCAGTTATCGACAGGGCGTCGGAAACACCATATATTTT
TRBJ2-7 NA NA TRBV6-2/TRBV6-3 CASSYGAAYEQYF TGTGCCAGCAGTTACGGGGCAGCCTACGAGCAGTACTTC
TRBJ1-4 NA NA TRBV6-1 CASSERAPDRQALNEKLFF TGTGCCAGCAGTGAAAGGGCCCCGGACAGACAAGCACTTAATGAAAAACTGTTTTTT
TRBJ2-7 TRBD2 NA TRBV19 CASSEGLAGDSTYEQYF TGTGCCAGTAGTGAAGGACTAGCGGGAGATAGTACCTACGAGCAGTACTTC
TRBJ2-7 NA NA TRBV11-3 CASSSRRYEQYF TGTGCCAGCAGCTCCCGGAGGTACGAGCAGTACTTC
TRBJ1-2 NA few TRBV18 CASSPMKGNYGYTF TGTGCCAGCTCACCAATGAAGGGGAACTATGGCTACACCTTC
TRBJ2-7 TRBD1 NA TRBV19 CASSIETGGTYEQYF TGTGCCAGTAGTATAGAAACAGGGGGGACCTACGAGCAGTACTTC
TRBJ2-5 NA NA TRBV19 CASSIGERYQETQYF TGTGCCAGTAGTATAGGGGAGCGGTACCAAGAGACCCAGTACTTC
TRBJ2-2 TRBD1 NA TRBV7-9 CASSSHGTAANTGELFF TGTGCCAGCAGCTCACACGGGACAGCCGCGAACACCGGGGAGCTGTTTTTT
TRBJ2-7 TRBD1 NA TRBV6-1 CASSAAPGQGNYEQYF TGTGCCAGCAGTGCCGCACCGGGACAGGGAAACTACGAGCAGTACTTC
TRBJ2-7 TRBD1 NA TRBV30 CAWSPGGTGRYEQYF TGTGCCTGGAGCCCTGGGGGGACAGGGCGATACGAGCAGTACTTC
TRBJ1-2 NA NA TRBV11-3 CASSLRGTGANGYTF TGTGCCAGCAGCTTAAGGGGCACGGGAGCAAATGGCTACACCTTC
TRBJ2-7 NA once TRBV5-1 CASSSRGAYEQYF TGCGCCAGCAGCTCCAGGGGGGCCTACGAGCAGTACTTC
TRBJ1-4 NA NA TRBV6-6 CASNSRGTNEKLFF TGTGCCAGCAATAGTAGGGGGACTAATGAAAAACTGTTTTTT
TRBJ1-2 NA NA TRBV20-1 CSAFLYGYTF TGCAGTGCTTTCCTCTATGGCTACACCTTC
TRBJ2-7 TRBD2 NA TRBV11-2 CASSFLAGIYEQYF TGTGCCAGCAGCTTTCTAGCGGGGATCTACGAGCAGTACTTC
TRBJ2-7 TRBD2 NA TRBV10-3 CAIRLSGSRYEQYF TGTGCCATCAGGCTTAGCGGGAGTCGGTACGAGCAGTACTTC
TRBJ2-1 NA NA TRBV11-3 CASSRYSEGYNEQFF TGTGCCAGCAGCCGATACTCCGAGGGCTACAATGAGCAGTTCTTC
TRBJ2-1 NA NA TRBV5-5 CASSFLQVDNEQFF TGTGCCAGCAGCTTTCTACAGGTAGACAATGAGCAGTTCTTC
TRBJ2-7 TRBD1 NA TRBV10-3 CAIEGAYSYEQYF TGTGCCATCGAGGGGGCCTACTCCTACGAGCAGTACTTC
TRBJ2-3 TRBD2 NA TRBV10-1 CASSESGLLTDTQYF TGCGCCAGCAGTGAGTCGGGACTACTCACAGATACGCAGTATTTT
TRBJ2-7 TRBD1 NA TRBV6-5 CASVRTGGSEQYF TGTGCCAGCGTAAGGACAGGGGGATCCGAGCAGTACTTC
TRBJ1-3 NA NA TRBV30 CAWSVFTGGKGNTIYF TGTGCCTGGAGTGTATTTACCGGGGGGAAAGGAAACACCATATATTTT
TRBJ2-3 TRBD2 NA TRBV29-1 CSVLGLGRDTQYF TGCAGCGTTCTCGGACTAGGTCGAGATACGCAGTATTTT
TRBJ1-5 TRBD1 NA TRBV24-1 CATSDSSGTGGYNQPQHF TGTGCCACCAGTGATTCCTCCGGGACAGGGGGCTACAATCAGCCCCAGCATTTT
TRBJ1-6 TRBD1 NA TRBV4-1 CASRGAGGSSPLHF TGCGCCAGCAGGGGGGCAGGGGGCAGTTCACCCCTCCACTTT
TRBJ1-1 NA NA TRBV28 CASSLGKGQVNTEAFF TGTGCCAGCAGTTTAGGGAAGGGGCAGGTGAACACTGAAGCTTTCTTT
TRBJ1-2 NA once TRBV7-9 CASSRHDYGYTF TGTGCCAGCAGCAGACATGACTATGGCTACACCTTC
TRBJ2-1 NA once TRBV2 CASALSEGDEQFF TGTGCCAGCGCCCTATCGGAAGGGGATGAGCAGTTCTTC
TRBJ1-1 NA NA TRBV6-5 CASSYSSVSMNTEAFF TGTGCCAGCAGTTACTCGAGCGTCAGCATGAACACTGAAGCTTTCTTT